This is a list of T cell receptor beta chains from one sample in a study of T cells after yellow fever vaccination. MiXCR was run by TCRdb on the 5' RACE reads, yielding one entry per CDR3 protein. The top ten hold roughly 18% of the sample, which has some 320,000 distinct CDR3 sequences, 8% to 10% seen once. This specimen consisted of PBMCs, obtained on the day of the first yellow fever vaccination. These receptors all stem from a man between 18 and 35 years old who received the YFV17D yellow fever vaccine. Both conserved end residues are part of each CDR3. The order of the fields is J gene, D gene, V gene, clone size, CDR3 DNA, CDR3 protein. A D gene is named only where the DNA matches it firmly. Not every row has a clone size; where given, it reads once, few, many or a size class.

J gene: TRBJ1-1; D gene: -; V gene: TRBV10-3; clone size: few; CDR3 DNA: TGTGCCATCAGTGAGTCGGCAGGGACCACTGAAGCTTTCTTT; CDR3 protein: CAISESAGTTEAFF
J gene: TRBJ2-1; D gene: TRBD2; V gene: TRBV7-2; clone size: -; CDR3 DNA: TGTGCCAGCAGCTTACGCGCAGGGGGACTAGCGGGGGGTTACAATGAGCAGTTCTTC; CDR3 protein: CASSLRAGGLAGGYNEQFF
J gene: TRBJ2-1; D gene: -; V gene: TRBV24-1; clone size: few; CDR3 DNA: TGTGCCACCAGTGCGAAGTTTCCAAGCTCCTACAATGAGCAGTTCTTC; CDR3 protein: CATSAKFPSSYNEQFF
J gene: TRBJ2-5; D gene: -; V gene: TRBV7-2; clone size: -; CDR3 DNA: TGTGCCAGCAGGTCGGACGAGACCCAGTACTTC; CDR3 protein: CASRSDETQYF
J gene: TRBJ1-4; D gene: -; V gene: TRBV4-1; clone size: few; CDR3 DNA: TGCGCCAGCGCACGCCGGGCTGTTAATGAAAAACTGTTTTTT; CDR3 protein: CASARRAVNEKLFF
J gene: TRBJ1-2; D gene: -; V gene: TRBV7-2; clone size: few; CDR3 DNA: TGTGCCAGCAGCCAAGGGCTGGGGACTAACTATGGCTACACCTTC; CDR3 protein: CASSQGLGTNYGYTF
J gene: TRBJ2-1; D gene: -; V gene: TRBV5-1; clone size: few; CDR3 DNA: TGCGCCAGCAGCTTGTTTTCCCCAGGGAATGAGCAGTTCTTC; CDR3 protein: CASSLFSPGNEQFF
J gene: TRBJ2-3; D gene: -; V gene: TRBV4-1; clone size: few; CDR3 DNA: TGCGCCAGCAGCCAACATGAGCAGGGCCCGGGTACGCAGTATTTT; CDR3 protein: CASSQHEQGPGTQYF
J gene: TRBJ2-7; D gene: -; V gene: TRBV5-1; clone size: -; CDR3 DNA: TGCGCCAGCAGCTTGGAGGGGACCTCCTACGAGCAGTACTTC; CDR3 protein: CASSLEGTSYEQYF
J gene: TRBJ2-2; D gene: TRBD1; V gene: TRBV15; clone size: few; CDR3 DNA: TGTGCCACCGGGGGACAGGGGACGAACACCGGGGAGCTGTTTTTT; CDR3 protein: CATGGQGTNTGELFF
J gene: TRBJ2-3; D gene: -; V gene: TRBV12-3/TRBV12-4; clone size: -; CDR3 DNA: TGTGCCAGCGAAAGAGGCAGGGCTGCGTTGGAAGATACGCAGTATTTT; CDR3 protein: CASERGRAALEDTQYF
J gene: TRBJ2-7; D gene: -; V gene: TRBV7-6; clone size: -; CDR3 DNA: TGTGCCAGCAGCCGACGTTCCAACCCGCTCTCCTACGAGCAGTACTTC; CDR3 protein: CASSRRSNPLSYEQYF
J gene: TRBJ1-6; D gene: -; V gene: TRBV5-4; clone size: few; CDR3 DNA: TGTGCCAGCAGCGAGACAGGTCAGGGTTCACCCCTCCACTTT; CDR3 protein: CASSETGQGSPLHF
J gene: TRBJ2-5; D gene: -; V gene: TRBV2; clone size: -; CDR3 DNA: TGTGCCAGCAGTGAAGCACGGTCAAAAATGGAGACCCAGTACTTC; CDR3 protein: CASSEARSKMETQYF
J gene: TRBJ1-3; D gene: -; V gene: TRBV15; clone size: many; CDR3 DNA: TGTGCCACCAGCAGAGAGAGAAGCTCTGGAAACACCATATATTTT; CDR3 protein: CATSRERSSGNTIYF
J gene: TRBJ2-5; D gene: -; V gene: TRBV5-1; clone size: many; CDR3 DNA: TGCGCCAGCAGCTTGGAGGCAGCGCGGGGGCGGGAGACCCAGTACTTC; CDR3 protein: CASSLEAARGRETQYF
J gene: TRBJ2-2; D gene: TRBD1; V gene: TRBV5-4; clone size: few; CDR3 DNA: TGTGCCAGCAGCTTGGATCCGGGCAGGGGGAGTCTCGGGGAGCTGTTTTTT; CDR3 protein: CASSLDPGRGSLGELFF
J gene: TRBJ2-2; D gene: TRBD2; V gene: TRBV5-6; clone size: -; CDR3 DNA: TGTGCCAGCAGCTTGGACGGCCGGGGGGCCGGGGAGCTGTTTTTT; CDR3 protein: CASSLDGRGAGELFF
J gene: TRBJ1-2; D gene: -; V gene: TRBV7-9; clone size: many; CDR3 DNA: TGTGCCAGCAGCTTATTTCCGGACAGATCTAACTACTACACCTTC; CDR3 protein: CASSLFPDRSNYYTF
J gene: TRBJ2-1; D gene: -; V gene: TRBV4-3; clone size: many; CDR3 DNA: TGCGCCAGCAGCCAAGAGGGCGGTAGGGCCTACAATGAGCAGTTCTTC; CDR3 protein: CASSQEGGRAYNEQFF
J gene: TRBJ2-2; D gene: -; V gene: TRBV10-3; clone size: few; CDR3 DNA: TGTGCCATCAGTCCAACGGCTTACGCGAACACCGGGGAGCTGTTTTTT; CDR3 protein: CAISPTAYANTGELFF
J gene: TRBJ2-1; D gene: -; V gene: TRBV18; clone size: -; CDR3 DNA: TGTGCCAGCTCACCACCGGGACAATACTCCTACAATGAGCAGTTCTTC; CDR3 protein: CASSPPGQYSYNEQFF
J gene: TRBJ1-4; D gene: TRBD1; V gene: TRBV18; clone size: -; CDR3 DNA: TGTGCCAGCTCACGGGGACAGGCGGCAACTAATGAAAAACTGTTTTTT; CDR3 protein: CASSRGQAATNEKLFF
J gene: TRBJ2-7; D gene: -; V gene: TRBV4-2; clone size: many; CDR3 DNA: TGTGCCAGCAGCCAAGATCGAGAAGACTACGAGCAGTACTTC; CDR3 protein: CASSQDREDYEQYF
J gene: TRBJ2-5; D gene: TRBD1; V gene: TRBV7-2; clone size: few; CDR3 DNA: TGTGCCAGTAGCCCCGGGACAGGGGGATTACAAGAGACCCAGTACTTC; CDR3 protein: CASSPGTGGLQETQYF
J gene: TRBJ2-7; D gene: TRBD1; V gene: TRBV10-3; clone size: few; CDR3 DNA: TGTGCCATCAGTACGGGACAGGGAGACGAGCAGTACTTC; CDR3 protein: CAISTGQGDEQYF
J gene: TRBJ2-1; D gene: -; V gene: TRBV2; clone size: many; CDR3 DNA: TGTGCCAGCAGTGAACAAAACAATAATGAGCAGTTCTTC; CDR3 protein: CASSEQNNNEQFF
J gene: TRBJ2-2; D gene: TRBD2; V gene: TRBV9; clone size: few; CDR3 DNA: TGTGCCAGCAGCGTAGGGAGCGGGGGGAACACCGGGGAGCTGTTTTTT; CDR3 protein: CASSVGSGGNTGELFF
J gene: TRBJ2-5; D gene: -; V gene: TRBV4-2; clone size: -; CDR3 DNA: TGTGCCAGCAGCCAAGATAAGGCTAGCTCAGAGACCCAGTACTTC; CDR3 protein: CASSQDKASSETQYF
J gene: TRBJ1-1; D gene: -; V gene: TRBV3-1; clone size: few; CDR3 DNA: TGTGCCAGCACCATCAGTTGGGGGACCACTGAAGCTTTCTTT; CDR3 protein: CASTISWGTTEAFF
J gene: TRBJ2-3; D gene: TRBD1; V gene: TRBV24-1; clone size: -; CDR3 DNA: TGTGCCACCAGTGATCCTCAAGGGACAGGGTCGAATACGCAGTATTTT; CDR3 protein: CATSDPQGTGSNTQYF
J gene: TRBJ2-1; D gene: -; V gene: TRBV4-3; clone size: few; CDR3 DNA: TGCGCCAGCAGCTTCCAACGTAGTAGGAGTTTCAATGAGCAGTTCTTC; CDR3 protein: CASSFQRSRSFNEQFF
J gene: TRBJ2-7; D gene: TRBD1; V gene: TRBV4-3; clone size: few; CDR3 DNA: TGCGCCAGCAGCCAGCAGACAGGGCGCTCCTACGAGCAGTACTTC; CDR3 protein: CASSQQTGRSYEQYF
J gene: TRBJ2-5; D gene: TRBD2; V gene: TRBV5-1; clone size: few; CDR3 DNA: TGCGCCAGCAGCTTGGTTCCTAGCGGGTTACGAGAGACCCAGTACTTC; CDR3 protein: CASSLVPSGLRETQYF
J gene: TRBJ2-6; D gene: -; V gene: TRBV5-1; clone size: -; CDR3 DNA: TGCGCCAGCAGCTTGTATGGCAGACCTGGGGCCAACGTCCTGACTTTC; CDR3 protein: CASSLYGRPGANVLTF
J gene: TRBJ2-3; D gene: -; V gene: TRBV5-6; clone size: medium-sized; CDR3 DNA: TGTGCCAGCAGCTTGACGGACGGGAACCGAGTAGATACGCAGTATTTT; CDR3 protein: CASSLTDGNRVDTQYF
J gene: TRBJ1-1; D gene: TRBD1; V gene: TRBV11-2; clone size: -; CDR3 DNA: TGTGCCAGCAGCTTATCCGGACAGGCCAACACTGAAGCTTTCTTT; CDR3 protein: CASSLSGQANTEAFF